This TCR beta chain comes out of a study of T cells in Graves' hyperthyroidism and ophthalmopathy. Study results and limitations: Researchers report that a 13 V-J model separated ophthalmopathy from stable hyperthyroidism.

From RNA transcripts, TCR beta CDR3 regions were amplified. The primer set for the first-round RT-PCR of the TCR CDR3 was HTBI. Using its own MiXCR run on the multiplex PCR reads, TCRdb lists one record per CDR3 protein. There are approximately 620,000 distinct CDR3 sequences in the sample; approximately 16% occur only once, and roughly 3.4% lies in the top ten. As regards this clonotype: Its antigen is currently unknown. A much larger clone differs by one base, so this may be a read error.

Germline V gene lookup returns CDR1 SNHLY and CDR2 FYNNEI. CDR3 size: 14 residues. Diagnostic assessment was based on clinical symptoms, serum thyroxine and TRAb, thyroid ultrasound and orbital computed tomography. Sequenced input: blood. The gene calls are TRBV2 and TRBJ2-7, with 8 bases matching TRBD1. The DNA matches TRBJ2-1 better at its end, which makes the J call doubtful. The sequence came from a woman in her thirties or forties with Graves' ophthalmopathy. CDR3 sequence (DNA): TGTGCCAGTGTTATGGGGACAGGCACCTACGAGCAGTTCTTC. Its translation is CASVMGTGTYEQFF.